What follows are 25 T cell receptor beta chains derived from one specimen sequenced in a study of shared clonotypes between healthy human individuals. Clones were sequenced by immunoSEQ multiplex PCR, and TCRdb holds only the in-frame ones, with some missing. The table lists 1.6 million or so clones, roughly 97% of them singletons. Sequencing was done on a sample of naive CD4+ T cells sorted from blood. Stated subset: CD45RA+ positively selected. The source of these receptors is a young man in good health.

V gene TRBV18 combines with J gene TRBJ2-7; 7 bases are shared with TRBD2. CDR1 KGHSH and CDR2 LQKENI come from the germline V gene. V dropped 2 bases and J dropped 2; count of bases not matched to a gene: 9. The CDR3 spans 16 residues. CDR3 region: CASSPIGAGVTYEQYF. CDR3 nucleotides: TGTGCCAGCTCACCAATCGGGGCGGGAGTTACCTACGAGCAGTACTTC.

The chain uses TRBV10-1 and TRBJ2-3; 8 bases agree with TRBD2. The CDR3 contains 22 residues. Per the germline V gene, CDR1 is WNHNN and CDR2 is SYGVQD (reference sequence). Trimming removed 3 bases from V and 4 bases from J; junction bases left unmatched: 27. The chain's CDR3 is CASSDQAVAGNQYRRLADTQYF. CDR3 DNA sequence: TGCGCCAGCAGTGATCAGGCGGTAGCGGGGAACCAGTACCGCAGATTGGCAGATACGCAGTATTTT.

This chain links TRBV4-1 with TRBJ1-1; 8 nucleotides line up with TRBD1. The CDR3 length is 17 residues. Trimming removed 0 bases from V and 6 bases from J; junction bases left unmatched: 12. Germline V lookup: CDR1 MGHRA, CDR2 YSYEKL. Here the CDR3 reads CASSQDRKRGQVPEAFF. CDR3 DNA: TGCGCCAGCAGCCAAGATCGTAAGAGGGGACAGGTTCCTGAAGCTTTCTTT.

A few counts support this clone. The chain combines TRBV10-1 with TRBJ1-5; D unclear. V was pared by 8 bases and J by 5 bases, with 1 base between. CDR3 length equals 9 residues. Germline V gives CDR1 WNHNN, CDR2 SYGVQD (reference sequence). This CDR3 reads CASDQPQHF. In DNA form, the CDR3 reads TGCGCCAGCGATCAGCCCCAGCATTTT.

The chain is built from TRBV5-6 and TRBJ2-7; TRBD1 matches at 8 bases. There are 13 residues in the CDR3. V shed 4 bases, J shed 7 bases, and the junction held 7 bases outside the gene matches. From germline, CDR1 is SGHDT and CDR2 YYEEEE. CDR3 sequence reads: CASSPRTGREQYF. The CDR3 DNA reads as TGTGCCAGCAGCCCCCGGACAGGGCGGGAGCAGTACTTC.

The J gene is TRBJ2-1, the V gene TRBV5-4; TRBD1 or TRBD2 may be the D gene (5 bases each). V shed 1 base and J shed 10 bases, with 21 bases lying between them. Germline values: CDR1 SGHNT, CDR2 YYREEE (reference sequence). This CDR3 contains 16 residues. The CDR3 sequence: CASSLPGTVFPGEQFF. The CDR3 DNA reads as TGTGCCAGCAGCTTGCCTGGGACCGTCTTTCCTGGGGAGCAGTTCTTC.

The V call is TRBV29-1, the J call TRBJ2-7; D is ambiguous. The V end lost 3 bases, the J end lost 0 bases, and 9 bases lay between the germline ends. The CDR3 spans 13 residues. The V gene's germline CDR1 is SQVTM and CDR2 ANQGSEA. CDR3 bases: TGCAGCGTTGAGGAAGAGAACTCCTACGAGCAGTACTTC. It translates to CSVEEENSYEQYF.

The chain is built from TRBV19 and TRBJ1-3; 8 bases agree with TRBD1. The CDR3 has 18 residues. Germline V gene data show CDR1 as LNHDA and CDR2 as SQIVND (reference sequence). Trimming cost V 3 bases and J 0 bases; bases outside gene matches: 10. Written as DNA, the CDR3 is TGTGCCAGTAGTATCCCCCGACAGGGGCCAACCTCTGGAAACACCATATATTTT. It encodes CASSIPRQGPTSGNTIYF.

The CDR3 is CAWRPGTNYGYTF. The CDR3 region has the DNA TGTGCCTGGAGACCGGGTACTAACTATGGCTACACCTTC. The chain recombines TRBV30 with TRBJ1-2; D remains ambiguous. V dropped 3 bases and J dropped 0 bases, with 8 bases sitting between them. The CDR3 totals 13 residues. Germline V CDR1 and CDR2: GTSNPN, SVGIG (reference sequence).

The V call is TRBV18, the J call TRBJ2-5; 12 nucleotides line up with TRBD2. Trimming removed 5 bases from V and 2 bases from J; junction bases left unmatched: 3. There are 15 residues in the CDR3. Germline CDR1 is KGHSH and CDR2 is LQKENI. CDR3 amino acids: CASSRTSGVQETQYF. CDR3 nucleotide sequence: TGTGCCAGCTCAAGGACTAGCGGGGTACAAGAGACCCAGTACTTC.

The chain combines TRBV10-3 with TRBJ1-1; 7 positions agree with TRBD1. There are 16 residues in the CDR3. Germline V gene lookup returns CDR1 ENHRY and CDR2 SYGVKD. V shed 4 bases and J 1 base; nucleotides not matched to a gene: 9. The CDR3 DNA follows: TGTGCCATCAGTGGATCGAAGGGACAGTCGAACACTGAAGCTTTCTTT. It is translated as CAISGSKGQSNTEAFF.

The sample holds one count of this clone. The V and J genes are TRBV7-9 and TRBJ2-7; perhaps TRBD2 as D (5 bases). CDR3 length equals 15 residues. Per the germline V gene, CDR1 is SEHNR and CDR2 is FQNEAQ (reference sequence). V gave up 1 base and J gave up 0 bases, with 10 bases separating them. This CDR3 reads CASSLGTFFSYEQYF. CDR3 in DNA: TGTGCCAGCAGCTTAGGGACTTTCTTCTCCTACGAGCAGTACTTC.

This chain joins TRBV9 and TRBJ1-4; 9 nucleotides align to TRBD1. J was trimmed by 8 bases and V by 4 bases; bases with no gene match: 15. This CDR3 has 17 residues. The V gene's germline CDR1 is SGDLS and CDR2 YYNGEE. The CDR3, as DNA: TGTGCCAGCAGCCCTGAGGTCGGGACAGGGTCATTAGAAAAACTGTTTTTT. It encodes CASSPEVGTGSLEKLFF.

This chain joins TRBV6-5 and TRBJ1-1, with D perhaps TRBD1 (6 bases). V was pared by 2 bases and J by 9 bases, with 16 bases between. The CDR3 extends over 14 amino acids. The germline gives CDR1 MNHEY, CDR2 SVGAGI. This chain's CDR3 is CASSYIGQPQKAFF. The CDR3 bases are TGTGCCAGCAGTTACATAGGACAGCCGCAGAAAGCTTTCTTT.

This clone turned up a few times. Other nucleotide sequences in the sample specify the same CDR3. The rearrangement joins TRBV20-1 to TRBJ2-5; no firm D call. The CDR3 sequence is 10 residues long. V lost 3 bases and J 1 base, leaving 0 bases between the germline ends. The germline CDR1 and CDR2 sequences are DFQATT and SNEGSKA (reference sequence). The CDR3 region is CSASQETQYF. The CDR3 DNA is TGCAGTGCTAGCCAAGAGACCCAGTACTTC.

This clone was observed once. V gene TRBV5-1 combines with J gene TRBJ2-6; 7 nucleotides agree with TRBD2. J was trimmed by 0 bases and V by 5 bases; bases with no gene match: 11. Germline V CDR1 and CDR2: SGHRS, YFSETQ. CDR3 length: 18 amino acids. CDR3 sequence reads: CASRGFSGQVSGANVLTF. As DNA, the CDR3 is TGCGCCAGCAGAGGATTTAGCGGGCAAGTCTCTGGGGCCAACGTCCTGACTTTC.

V and J are TRBV7-3 and TRBJ2-5; 9 bases are a match to TRBD2. Germline lookup yields CDR1 SGHTA and CDR2 FQGTGA. The CDR3 is 15 residues long. V lost 5 bases, J lost 6 bases, and 10 bases stayed unmatched. The CDR3 sequence: CASSVTSGPGKTQYF. CDR3 in DNA: TGTGCCAGCAGCGTCACTAGCGGGCCTGGGAAGACCCAGTACTTC.

Here the CDR3 reads CAREQKCTGTKDQPQHF. The DNA of the CDR3 is TGTGCCAGGGAACAGAAGTGTACCGGGACAAAGGATCAGCCCCAGCATTTT. J is TRBJ1-5 and V is TRBV28, with D possibly matching TRBD1 (6 bases). V lost 9 bases and J lost 5, with 26 bases in between. From germline, CDR1 is MDHEN and CDR2 SYDVKM. The CDR3 loop spans 17 amino acids.

The V gene is TRBV9, the J gene TRBJ2-7, with D possibly matching TRBD2 (6 bases). Germline values: CDR1 SGDLS, CDR2 YYNGEE. This CDR3 comprises 16 residues. Deletions cut 3 bases from V and 0 bases from J, with 16 bases between. CDR3 region: CASSAGGAWVSYEQYF. The CDR3 DNA sequence: TGTGCCAGCAGCGCAGGCGGGGCCTGGGTCTCCTACGAGCAGTACTTC.

Notes on this clone: The identical CDR3 is also encoded by other nucleotide sequences in the sample. V is TRBV14 and J is TRBJ2-7; D possibly matches TRBD1 or TRBD2 (5 bases each). Germline CDR1 reads SGHDN; CDR2 reads FVKESK. V was pared by 1 base and J by 7 bases, with 11 bases between. The CDR3 consists of 13 residues. The CDR3 here is CASSQVRGGEQYF. The CDR3 DNA reads as TGTGCCAGCAGCCAAGTTCGTGGGGGAGAGCAGTACTTC.

The count of this clone is one. Other DNA sequences in this specimen translate into the identical CDR3. The CDR3 loop reads CASSLAGGSSYNEQFF. The CDR3 DNA reads as TGTGCCAGCAGTCTAGCGGGGGGGAGCTCCTACAATGAGCAGTTCTTC. The chain uses TRBV5-4 and TRBJ2-1; 12 nucleotides line up with TRBD2. The germline V gene has CDR1 SGHNT and CDR2 YYREEE (reference sequence). After removal of 5 bases from V and 0 bases from J, the junction contained 3 bases not matched to a gene. The CDR3 covers 16 residues. Supplemented by reference TRBV5-4 and TRBJ2-1, the full variable domain reads ETGVTQSPTHLIKTRGQQVTLRCSSQSGHNTVSWYQQALGQGPQFIFQYYREEENGRGNFPPRFSGLQFPNYSSELNVNALELDDSALYLCASSLAGGSSYNEQFFGPGTRLTVL.

The sample holds one count of this clone. The rearrangement joins TRBV7-3 to TRBJ2-6; D is ambiguous. This CDR3 is 14 amino acids long. Per the germline V gene, CDR1 is SGHTA and CDR2 is FQGTGA. Trimming took off 0 bases at V and 4 bases at J, with 4 bases between the two ends. The DNA for the CDR3 is TGTGCCAGCAGCTTAACGGGAGGGGCCAACGTCCTGACTTTC. Its protein product is CASSLTGGANVLTF.

This chain links TRBV27 with TRBJ2-1, with 9 bases matching TRBD2. Germline V gives CDR1 MNHEY, CDR2 SMNVEV (reference sequence). With 3 bases clipped from V and 8 bases from J, the junction kept 11 bases outside the gene matches. The CDR3 has 16 residues. The CDR3 DNA sequence: TGTGCCAGCAGTTTGTGGCGGGAGGGCCCTAGGGATGAGCAGTTCTTC. Translated, it gives CASSLWREGPRDEQFF.

This chain joins TRBV29-1 and TRBJ1-4; TRBD1 matches 9 bases. From germline, CDR1 is SQVTM and CDR2 ANQGSEA. This CDR3 is 13 amino acids long. The J segment lost 7 bases and the V segment lost 4 bases, leaving 4 bases of the junction unmatched. This chain's CDR3 is CSVGQGVGEKLFF. CDR3 nucleotide sequence: TGCAGCGTTGGACAGGGGGTAGGTGAAAAACTGTTTTTT.

The V gene is TRBV9, the J gene TRBJ2-1, with 7 bases aligning to TRBD2. The CDR3 contains 17 residues. Germline lookup yields CDR1 SGDLS and CDR2 YYNGEE. The J segment lost 6 bases and the V segment lost 3 bases, leaving 15 bases of the junction unmatched. CDR3: CASSAQLAQYTPNEQFF. CDR3 sequence (DNA): TGTGCCAGCAGCGCCCAACTAGCGCAGTATACCCCCAATGAGCAGTTCTTC.